One and the same sample provided the 31 T cell receptor beta chains below, sequenced in a study of T cell changes during pregnancy in multiple sclerosis. Libraries were prepared by immunoSEQ multiplex PCR; TCRdb keeps only in-frame clonotypes and omits some of them. Found here are tens of thousands of clones, approximately 90% of them singletons; the top ten hold approximately 4.5%. Sequenced here: peripheral blood, sampled in the second trimester of pregnancy. The receptors shown here come from a female donor in good health, enrolled as a control in a pregnancy study.

The J gene is TRBJ1-1, the V gene TRBV7-6; D is perhaps TRBD1 (5 bases). Trimming took 5 bases from V and 2 from J, leaving 12 bases between them. From germline, CDR1 is SGHVS and CDR2 FNYEAQ. The CDR3 is made up of 14 amino acids. CDR3 region: CASSPRDFNTEAFF. DNA of the CDR3: TGTGCCAGCAGCCCACGGGACTTCAACACTGAAGCTTTCTTT.

Comments on this clone: An end of the junction does not agree with germline; a read error may underlie this. This chain links TRBV14 with TRBJ2-1; tentative D call: TRBD2 (5 bases). Germline CDR1 reads SGHDN; CDR2 reads FVKESK. This CDR3 spans 14 amino acids. CDR3 amino acids: CASSRTDSFNEQFF. The CDR3 DNA follows: TGTGCCAGCAGCCGGACTGACTCCTTCAATGAGCAGTTCTTC.

The V call is TRBV10-1, the J call TRBJ2-3; 12 bases agree with TRBD1. The germline gives CDR1 WNHNN, CDR2 SYGVQD (reference sequence). After removal of 6 bases from V and 3 bases from J, the junction contained 25 bases not matched to a gene. The CDR3 extends over 22 amino acids. This CDR3 is CASRGGDRGLRMLFGETDTQYF. The CDR3 DNA reads as TGCGCCAGCAGGGGGGGGGACAGGGGGCTGAGGATGTTGTTCGGTGAGACAGATACGCAGTATTTT.

V usage is TRBV28 and J usage is TRBJ2-3; D might be TRBD2 (5 bases). The germline V and J ends were trimmed by 6 bases and 2 bases, with 15 bases remaining between them. Germline values: CDR1 MDHEN, CDR2 SYDVKM. The CDR3 has 15 residues. CDR3 in DNA: TGTGCCAGCAGGGACTCGGTATATTTCACAGATACGCAGTATTTT. This codes for CASRDSVYFTDTQYF.

The V gene is TRBV28, the J gene TRBJ2-1; 10 bases line up with TRBD2. The V segment lost 7 bases and the J segment 10 bases; nucleotides outside the gene matches: 16. This CDR3 has 16 residues. The germline V gene has CDR1 MDHEN and CDR2 SYDVKM. CDR3 amino acids: CASTRALAGVTREQFF. In nucleotides, the CDR3 is TGTGCCAGCACAAGGGCGCTAGCGGGAGTAACCAGGGAGCAGTTCTTC.

This clone was seen a single time. This rearrangement joins TRBV5-1 to TRBJ2-1, with TRBD2 matching over 10 bases. Germline CDR1 is SGHRS and CDR2 is YFSETQ. The CDR3 totals 17 residues. J lost 4 bases, V lost 4 bases, and 11 bases had no gene match. The CDR3 sequence: CASSDGLAAAGYNEQFF. The CDR3 DNA sequence: TGCGCCAGCAGCGACGGACTAGCGGCTGCAGGGTACAATGAGCAGTTCTTC.

The V and J genes are TRBV28 and TRBJ2-7; D remains ambiguous. CDR3 length: 14 amino acids. Germline CDR1 and CDR2: MDHEN and SYDVKM. Trimming removed 3 bases at V and 4 bases at J, with 13 bases between. The CDR3 nucleotides are TGTGCCAGCAGTTTTCTCAGGCGCCTTTACGAGCAGTACTTC. Translation: CASSFLRRLYEQYF. Based on the CDR3 plus reference TRBV28 and TRBJ2-7, the full variable domain is DVKVTQSSRYLVKRTGEKVFLECVQDMDHENMFWYRQDPGLGLRLIYFSYDVKMKEKGDIPEGYSVSREKKERFSLILESASTNQTSMYLCASSFLRRLYEQYFGPGTRLTVT.

The chain employs TRBV15 and TRBJ1-4; D remains ambiguous. V was cut by 0 bases and J by 8 bases, with 13 bases left in between. The length of the CDR3 is 15 residues. Germline CDR1 reads LNHNV; CDR2 reads YYDKDF (reference sequence). As DNA, the CDR3 is TGTGCCACCAGCAGAGATACGAGGGTTGGGGAAAAACTGTTTTTT. It specifies CATSRDTRVGEKLFF.

CDR3 loop: CASSPKHREGHFYTF. CDR3 coding DNA: TGCGCCAGCAGCCCAAAACACAGGGAAGGGCATTTTTACACCTTC. The chain employs TRBV4-3 and TRBJ1-2, with D possibly TRBD1 on 6 matching bases. CDR1 and CDR2 (germline): LGHNA, YSLEER. V was pared by 4 bases and J by 11 bases, with 23 bases between. The CDR3 sequence is 15 residues long.

This clone was seen a handful of times. The V and J genes are TRBV5-4 and TRBJ1-6; possible D gene TRBD1, 5 bases. The germline V gene encodes CDR1 SGHNT and CDR2 YYREEE (reference sequence). The CDR3 is 15 residues long. Deletions cut 2 bases from V and 0 bases from J, with 6 bases between. The CDR3 bases are TGTGCCAGCAGCTTCGACAGCTCCTATAATTCACCCCTCCACTTT. Its translation is CASSFDSSYNSPLHF.

The V call is TRBV9, the J call TRBJ2-7; 7 bases line up with TRBD1. Looked up from germline, CDR1 is SGDLS and CDR2 is YYNGEE. V was pared by 1 base and J by 5 bases, with 15 bases of the junction left unmatched. The CDR3 contains 17 residues. CDR3 nucleotides: TGTGCCAGCAGCGTACTGGGGGATGACAGGGAGACAGACGAGCAGTACTTC. Protein product: CASSVLGDDRETDEQYF.

The rearrangement uses TRBV7-8 and TRBJ1-5; D uncertain. V lost 7 bases and J 6 bases, leaving 10 bases between the germline ends. This CDR3 spans 12 amino acids. Germline V gene lookup returns CDR1 SGHVS and CDR2 FQNEAQ. CDR3 loop: CASTERGQPQHF. The CDR3 DNA reads as TGTGCCAGCACCGAGAGAGGTCAGCCCCAGCATTTT.

Worth noting for this clone: A junction end diverges from the germline sequence, so it may reflect a read error. This chain uses TRBV15 with TRBJ1-3; TRBD1 agrees at 7 bases. Germline CDR1 is LNHNV and CDR2 is YYDKDF (reference sequence). The CDR3 consists of 15 residues. The CDR3 region is CATRRAEDRGNTIYF. CDR3 DNA sequence: TGTGCCACCAGGAGAGCCGAGGACAGGGGAAACACCATATATTTT.

The genes are TRBV6-5 and TRBJ2-7; D is perhaps TRBD1 (6 bases). V was shortened by 10 bases and J by 3 bases, with 16 bases between the two germline ends. CDR3 length: 13 residues. Germline assignment: CDR1 MNHEY and CDR2 SVGAGI. For the CDR3, the DNA is TGTGCCATCGGGCCAGGGGCAGGCTACGAGCAGTACTTC. Amino acid sequence: CAIGPGAGYEQYF.

The chain recombines TRBV4-1 with TRBJ2-1, with TRBD2 matching 10 bases. CDR1 MGHRA and CDR2 YSYEKL come from the germline V gene. This CDR3 spans 16 amino acids. V trimming: 3 bases; J trimming: 7 bases; junction bases outside the gene matches: 9. For the CDR3, the DNA is TGCGCCAGCAGCCATTCGTCTAGCGGGAGAGGGAATGAGCAGTTCTTC. Amino acids: CASSHSSSGRGNEQFF.

The chain has TRBV7-9 and TRBJ2-3, with 7 bases fitting TRBD2. From germline, CDR1 is SEHNR and CDR2 FQNEAQ (reference sequence). J lost 6 bases, V lost 5 bases, and 8 bases had no gene match. CDR3 length equals 14 residues. CDR3 nucleotides: TGTGCCAGCAGCCCGAGCGGGGCCGGGGATACGCAGTATTTT. Its translation: CASSPSGAGDTQYF.

The chain uses TRBV4-2 and TRBJ1-6; D not resolved. CDR3 size: 15 residues. V lost 1 base to trimming and J lost 8 bases, with 12 bases between them. Germline values: CDR1 LGHNA, CDR2 YNFKEQ. The CDR3 DNA is TGTGCCAGCAGCCAAGGGAGGGATAAGGATTCACCCCTCCACTTT. This codes for CASSQGRDKDSPLHF.

Only one count was recorded for this clone. The CDR3 protein is CASRTGRNSTAYNEQFF. In DNA form, the CDR3 reads TGTGCCAGCAGAACCGGCCGGAATAGCACCGCCTACAATGAGCAGTTCTTC. The genes are TRBV28 and TRBJ2-1; D unclear. CDR3 length equals 17 residues. V was pared by 6 bases and J by 2 bases, with 20 bases between. Germline CDR1 reads MDHEN; CDR2 reads SYDVKM.

The V and J genes are TRBV7-2 and TRBJ1-5; D is uncertain. This CDR3 comprises 17 residues. Germline V gives CDR1 SGHTA, CDR2 FQGNSA. Trimming left V 5 bases short and J 3 bases short, with 20 bases between. Written as DNA, the CDR3 is TGTGCCAGCAGCCCCTCGTTACAGACCCTTTACAATCAGCCCCAGCATTTT. It yields the protein CASSPSLQTLYNQPQHF.

V usage is TRBV6-1 and J usage is TRBJ2-7; 8 positions agree with TRBD1. J was trimmed by 3 bases and V by 4 bases; bases with no gene match: 5. CDR1 MNHNS and CDR2 SASEGT come from the germline V gene. This CDR3 contains 14 residues. The CDR3, as DNA: TGTGCCAGCAGTGTGGGGACAGGTTACTACGAGCAGTACTTC. Translation gives CASSVGTGYYEQYF.

The chain joins TRBV10-1 to TRBJ2-7; 10 nucleotides align to TRBD1. V lost 4 bases, J lost 2 bases, and 5 bases stayed unmatched. Per germline, CDR1 WNHNN and CDR2 SYGVQD (reference sequence). The CDR3 is 15 amino acids. The CDR3 DNA sequence: TGCGCCAGCAGTGCCCCGACAGGGGGCGCCTACGAGCAGTACTTC. This codes for CASSAPTGGAYEQYF.

V gene TRBV18 combines with J gene TRBJ1-1, with 8 bases lining up with TRBD1. From germline, CDR1 is KGHSH and CDR2 LQKENI. This CDR3 is 15 amino acids long. The ends lost 3 bases at V and 1 base at J; junction bases unmatched: 4. The CDR3 loop reads CASSPDRAGNTEAFF. The CDR3 region has the DNA TGTGCCAGCTCACCGGACAGGGCGGGGAACACTGAAGCTTTCTTT.

In regard to this clone: One end of the junction does not line up with germline, which may come from a read error. This sequence joins TRBV2 and TRBJ2-3; 9 bases match TRBD2. CDR1 and CDR2 (germline): SNHLY, FYNNEI. The CDR3 runs 15 residues. CDR3 sequence: CATSQSGGPTDTQYF. Here the CDR3 DNA reads TGTGCCACCAGTCAGAGCGGGGGGCCCACAGATACGCAGTATTTT. Full variable domain (missing parts from reference TRBV2 and TRBJ2-3): EPEVTQTPSHQVTQMGQEVILRCVPISNHLYFYWYRQILGQKVEFLVSFYNNEISEKSEIFDDQFSVERPDGSNFTLKIRSTKLEDSAMYFCATSQSGGPTDTQYFGPGTRLTVL.

The chain recombines TRBV14 with TRBJ2-1, with D possibly TRBD2 on 5 matching bases. V was shortened by 4 bases and J by 9 bases, with 13 bases between the two germline ends. Germline values: CDR1 SGHDN, CDR2 FVKESK. The CDR3 totals 13 residues. The CDR3 reads CASSPSGLSEQFF. CDR3 DNA sequence: TGTGCCAGCAGCCCCTCTGGACTGTCTGAGCAGTTCTTC.

The chain joins TRBV5-6 to TRBJ2-2, with 7 bases aligning to TRBD2. V trimming: 4 bases; J trimming: 2 bases; junction bases outside the gene matches: 8. Germline CDR1 reads SGHDT; CDR2 reads YYEEEE. This CDR3 contains 16 residues. CDR3 DNA: TGTGCCAGCAGCACCTCCGGGGGGATCAACACCGGGGAGCTGTTTTTT. Amino acid sequence: CASSTSGGINTGELFF.

The chain combines TRBV5-6 with TRBJ2-7, with D maybe TRBD2 (5 bases). CDR1 SGHDT and CDR2 YYEEEE come from the germline V gene. The V gene lost 0 bases and the J gene lost 5 bases, with 6 bases spanning the gap. The CDR3 length is 12 residues. The CDR3 nucleotides read TGTGCCAGCAGCTTGGGAGGGCACGAGCAGTACTTC. Protein sequence: CASSLGGHEQYF.

The V call is TRBV7-2, the J call TRBJ2-5, with a weak D call TRBD2 (6 bases). V lost 7 bases to trimming and J lost 5 bases, with 23 bases between them. This CDR3 comprises 16 residues. From germline, CDR1 is SGHTA and CDR2 FQGNSA. CDR3: CASTLMVDGRGETQYF. DNA of the CDR3: TGTGCCAGCACCCTAATGGTAGACGGCCGGGGGGAGACCCAGTACTTC.

The chain couples TRBV28 to TRBJ1-2; 9 positions match TRBD1. Germline assignment: CDR1 MDHEN and CDR2 SYDVKM. The CDR3 is 15 amino acids. The trim removed 3 bases at V and 4 bases at J, leaving 6 bases unmatched. CDR3 protein: CASSLGQGRIYGYTF. In nucleotides, the CDR3 is TGTGCCAGCAGTTTGGGACAGGGCCGAATCTATGGCTACACCTTC.

The chain has TRBV6-1 and TRBJ2-1, with 9 bases identical to TRBD1. The CDR3 sequence is 17 residues long. CDR1 and CDR2 from the germline V gene are MNHNS and SASEGT. The trim removed 2 bases at V and 5 bases at J, leaving 10 bases unmatched. CDR3 in amino acids: CASSEFWGGQGDNEQFF. CDR3 nucleotides: TGTGCCAGCAGTGAATTTTGGGGGGGACAGGGTGACAATGAGCAGTTCTTC.

The rearrangement joins TRBV7-2 to TRBJ2-3; 7 bases match TRBD2. The CDR3 runs 15 residues. V lost 0 bases and J lost 3; bases outside the gene matches: 3. From germline, CDR1 is SGHTA and CDR2 FQGNSA. Here the CDR3 reads CASSLAAGGTDTQYF. The CDR3 bases are TGTGCCAGCAGCTTAGCGGCCGGGGGGACAGATACGCAGTATTTT.

V and J are TRBV6-1 and TRBJ1-1, with D possibly matching TRBD1 (6 bases). This CDR3 is 14 amino acids long. V shed 5 bases and J shed 8 bases, with 18 bases lying between them. Germline V gene lookup returns CDR1 MNHNS and CDR2 SASEGT. The CDR3 sequence is CASSLDSAHQEAFF. CDR3 nucleotide sequence: TGTGCCAGCAGTTTGGACAGTGCACATCAGGAAGCTTTCTTT.